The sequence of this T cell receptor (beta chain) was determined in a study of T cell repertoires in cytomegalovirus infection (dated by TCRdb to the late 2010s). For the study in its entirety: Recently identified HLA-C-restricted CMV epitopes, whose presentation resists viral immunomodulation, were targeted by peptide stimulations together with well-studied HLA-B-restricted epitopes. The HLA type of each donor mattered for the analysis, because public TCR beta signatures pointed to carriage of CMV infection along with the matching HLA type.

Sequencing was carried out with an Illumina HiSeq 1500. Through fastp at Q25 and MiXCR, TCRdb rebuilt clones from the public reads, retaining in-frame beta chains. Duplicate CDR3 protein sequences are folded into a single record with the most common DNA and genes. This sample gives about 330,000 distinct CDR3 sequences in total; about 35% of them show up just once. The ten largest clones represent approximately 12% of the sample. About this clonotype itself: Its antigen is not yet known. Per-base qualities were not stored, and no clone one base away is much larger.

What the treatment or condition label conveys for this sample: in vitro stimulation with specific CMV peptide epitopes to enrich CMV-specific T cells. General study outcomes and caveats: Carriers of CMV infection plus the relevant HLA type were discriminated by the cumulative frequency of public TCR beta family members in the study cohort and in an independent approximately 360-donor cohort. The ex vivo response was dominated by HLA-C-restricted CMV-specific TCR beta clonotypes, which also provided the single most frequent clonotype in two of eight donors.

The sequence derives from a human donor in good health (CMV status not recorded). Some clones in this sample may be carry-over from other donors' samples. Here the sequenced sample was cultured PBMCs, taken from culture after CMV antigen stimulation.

The CDR3 corresponds to CASGLAGDIFYEQYF. DNA sequence: TGTGCCTCGGGACTAGCGGGAGATATTTTCTACGAGCAGTACTTC. This receptor chain uses TRBV28 and TRBJ2-7; 14 bases in the junction line up with TRBD2. For this chain, trimming is 11 bases at the V end and 3 bases at the J end, and the number of junction bases without a gene match is 9. Reading the germline V gene gives CDR1 MDHEN and CDR2 SYDVKM. Reading from cysteine to phenylalanine, the CDR3 counts 15 amino acids. Only CDR3 DNA is held: 45 bases, read in frame from base 1.